These 32 T cell receptor beta chains were sequenced from one sample in a study of shared clonotypes between healthy human individuals. Assay used: immunoSEQ multiplex PCR; TCRdb lists only in-frame clones, some missing. The sample holds over a million clones, 75% to 80% seen once. Sequencing was done on a sample of memory CD4+ T cells from PBMCs. Subset reported: CD45RA-negative fraction. The source is a man aged 18 to 30 in good health. Some clones in this sample may be carry-over from other donors' samples.

This clone was counted at least ten times. The chain links TRBV4-1 to TRBJ1-2; D is unresolved. Germline V gives CDR1 MGHRA, CDR2 YSYEKL. The V gene lost 0 bases and the J gene lost 2 bases, with 10 bases spanning the gap. This CDR3 contains 15 residues. The CDR3 DNA is TGCGCCAGCAGCCAAGATTTTGGGATGAACTATGGCTACACCTTC. Amino acid sequence: CASSQDFGMNYGYTF.

The gene calls are TRBV12-2 and TRBJ1-3; the listed D gene, TRBD1, was not tested against the DNA. TRBV12-2 is tagged as a pseudogene. The CDR3 has 14 residues. CDR3 sequence: CASRLPGSGNTIYF. In DNA form, the CDR3 reads TGTGCAAGTCGGTTACCAGGCTCTGGAAACACCATATATTTT.

This clone was counted a single time. V is TRBV11-2 and J is TRBJ1-2, with 8 bases aligning to TRBD1. Germline lookup yields CDR1 SGHAT and CDR2 FQNNGV. The length of the CDR3 is 17 residues. Trimming at V came to 5 bases and at J to 4 bases, leaving 15 bases not matched to a gene. CDR3 bases: TGTGCCAGCAGCCCAAAAGCCCAGGGGGCGCGGGTCTATGGCTACACCTTC. It is translated as CASSPKAQGARVYGYTF.

Details on this clone: Other nucleotide sequences from this sample produce the same CDR3. V usage is TRBV7-2 and J usage is TRBJ2-7, with D perhaps TRBD1 (5 bases). The CDR3 is 13 amino acids. The germline gives CDR1 SGHTA, CDR2 FQGNSA. Trimming cost V 5 bases and J 0 bases, with 8 bases left between them. CDR3 nucleotide sequence: TGTGCCAGCAGCGTCCAGGGCTCCTACGAGCAGTACTTC. Amino acid sequence: CASSVQGSYEQYF.

The chain links TRBV6-1 to TRBJ2-5, with 8 nucleotides matching TRBD1. Germline-derived CDR1 and CDR2 are MNHNS and SASEGT. Trimming at V came to 6 bases and at J to 5 bases, leaving 8 bases not matched to a gene. The CDR3 covers 14 residues. DNA for the CDR3: TGTGCCAGCAGCCGAAGACAGGGGTGGGAGACCCAGTACTTC. This translates into CASSRRQGWETQYF.

The chain joins TRBV30 to TRBJ2-7, with 13 bases identical to TRBD2. The CDR3 is 14 residues long. CDR1 and CDR2 (germline): GTSNPN, SVGIG (reference sequence). The V and J ends lost 5 bases and 1 base, in that order; junction bases with no gene match: 2. The CDR3 bases are TGTGCCTGGGAGGGACTAGCGGGATCCTACGAGCAGTACTTC. Protein: CAWEGLAGSYEQYF.

The chain carries TRBV9 and TRBJ2-7; D is ambiguous. V was clipped by 0 bases and J by 3 bases, with 10 bases between them. Germline V CDR1 and CDR2: SGDLS, YYNGEE. This CDR3 is built from 14 residues. CDR3 region: CASSVDPTGYEQYF. The CDR3 bases are TGTGCCAGCAGCGTAGACCCGACTGGCTACGAGCAGTACTTC.

The V and J genes are TRBV25-1 and TRBJ2-3; 7 bases are shared with TRBD2. CDR1 and CDR2 (germline): MGHDK, SYGVNS. Trimming removed 4 bases from V and 6 bases from J; junction bases left unmatched: 10. The CDR3 sequence is 15 residues long. CDR3 DNA sequence: TGTGCCAGCAGTGCGAGCGGGATTGGGACTGATACGCAGTATTTT. It encodes CASSASGIGTDTQYF.

The rearrangement joins TRBV28 to TRBJ1-6; a weak D match, TRBD1 (5 bases). V lost 6 bases and J lost 8, with 11 bases in between. Germline values: CDR1 MDHEN, CDR2 SYDVKM. The CDR3 length is 13 residues. In nucleotides, the CDR3 is TGTGCCAGCAGAACTGAAGGGGATTCACCCCTCCACTTT. Amino acids: CASRTEGDSPLHF.

This sequence joins TRBV28 and TRBJ1-5, with D maybe TRBD1 (5 bases). The CDR3 is made up of 16 amino acids. Between the trimmed V and J ends, which lost 1 base and 4 bases, there was a span of 14 bases. Germline CDR1 is MDHEN and CDR2 is SYDVKM. For the CDR3, the DNA is TGTGCCAGCAGTTTATTAGACCCGGGGGGAAATCAGCCCCAGCATTTT. It yields the protein CASSLLDPGGNQPQHF.

There are a few counts of this clone. J is TRBJ1-2 and V is TRBV6-1; 7 bases are shared with TRBD1. V shed 7 bases and J 8 bases; nucleotides not matched to a gene: 7. Germline V CDR1 and CDR2: MNHNS, SASEGT. CDR3 length equals 12 residues. This CDR3 reads CASKAGGGGYTF. The DNA of the CDR3 is TGTGCCAGCAAAGCGGGAGGGGGCGGCTACACCTTC.

This rearrangement joins TRBV27 to TRBJ2-7, with 13 bases that match TRBD2. The junction had 8 bases not matched to a gene; V was cut back by 2 bases and J by 7 bases. The germline V gene encodes CDR1 MNHEY and CDR2 SMNVEV (reference sequence). The CDR3 consists of 16 residues. CDR3 region: CASSLVGLAGENEQYF. In nucleotides, the CDR3 is TGTGCCAGCAGTTTAGTTGGACTAGCGGGAGAGAATGAGCAGTACTTC.

The CDR3 spells CASSLGGNPGANEQFF. Here the CDR3 DNA reads TGCGCCAGCAGCTTGGGTGGGAACCCCGGAGCCAATGAGCAGTTCTTC. V gene TRBV5-1 combines with J gene TRBJ2-1; no firm D call. The CDR3 has 16 amino acids. Trimming removed 0 bases at V and 6 bases at J, with 16 bases between. The germline V gene has CDR1 SGHRS and CDR2 YFSETQ.

V gene TRBV11-3 combines with J gene TRBJ2-7; 8 nucleotides match TRBD1. CDR1 and CDR2 from the germline V gene are SGHNT and YENEEA. The CDR3 runs to 13 residues. The V gene end was trimmed by 5 bases and the J gene end by 6 bases; junction bases not matched to a gene: 6. The DNA for the CDR3 is TGTGCCAGCAGCGTCAGGACAGGGTCCGAGCAGTACTTC. Protein product: CASSVRTGSEQYF.

The chain couples TRBV19 to TRBJ2-2; D may be TRBD2 (6 bases). Per the germline V gene, CDR1 is LNHDA and CDR2 is SQIVND (reference sequence). The CDR3 has 14 residues. V was cut by 5 bases and J by 8 bases, with 15 bases left in between. The CDR3 DNA reads as TGTGCCAGTAGTTCGGGACTTTCGTGGGGGGAGCTGTTTTTT. Translated, it gives CASSSGLSWGELFF. Based on the CDR3 plus reference TRBV19 and TRBJ2-2, the full variable domain is DGGITQSPKYLFRKEGQNVTLSCEQNLNHDAMYWYRQDPGQGLRLIYYSQIVNDFQKGDIAEGYSVSREKKESFPLTVTSAQKNPTAFYLCASSSGLSWGELFFGEGSRLTVL.

The V gene is TRBV4-2, the J gene TRBJ2-7, with TRBD2 matching over 8 bases. This CDR3 region has 13 residues. V trimming: 5 bases; J trimming: 2 bases; junction bases outside the gene matches: 2. Germline V gives CDR1 LGHNA, CDR2 YNFKEQ. CDR3 DNA: TGTGCCAGCAGCACTAGCGGTGCCTACGAGCAGTACTTC. Translation gives CASSTSGAYEQYF.

About this clone itself: A much larger clone differs by one base, so this may be a read error. This sequence joins TRBV11-2 and TRBJ1-2, with D hard to call. V was clipped by 0 bases and J by 4 bases, with 15 bases between them. This CDR3 has 16 amino acids. CDR1 and CDR2 (germline): SGHAT, FQNNGV. Here the CDR3 reads CASSLEWAGDCYGYTF. CDR3 DNA: TGTGCCAGCAGCTTAGAATGGGCAGGAGACTGCTATGGCTACACCTTC.

The chain combines TRBV28 with TRBJ2-3; 10 nucleotides align to TRBD2. This CDR3 region has 15 residues. The germline V gene has CDR1 MDHEN and CDR2 SYDVKM. The V gene end was trimmed by 5 bases and the J gene end by 5 bases; junction bases not matched to a gene: 7. CDR3 DNA: TGTGCCAGCAGTACAAGCGGGAGGGTCCGAGATACGCAGTATTTT. Translated, it gives CASSTSGRVRDTQYF.

V is TRBV7-9 and J is TRBJ1-2; D perhaps matches TRBD1 (6 bases). V dropped 2 bases and J dropped 8 bases, with 15 bases sitting between them. This CDR3 is built from 14 residues. CDR1 and CDR2 from the germline V gene are SEHNR and FQNEAQ (reference sequence). For the CDR3, the DNA is TGTGCCAGCAGCTTACGGGTGGTCCAGGGGGGCTACACCTTC. Residues: CASSLRVVQGGYTF.

The J gene is TRBJ2-2, the V gene TRBV7-3, with D uncertain. V lost 5 bases and J lost 0, with 13 bases in between. Germline V gives CDR1 SGHTA, CDR2 FQGTGA. The CDR3 has 16 amino acids. CDR3 DNA sequence: TGTGCCAGCAGCCTCCATGGCGGAACGAACACCGGGGAGCTGTTTTTT. Translated: CASSLHGGTNTGELFF.

This clone was seen many times. The gene calls are TRBV11-2 and TRBJ2-1, with TRBD1 identical over 7 bases. Per germline, CDR1 SGHAT and CDR2 FQNNGV. CDR3 size: 12 residues. Trimming removed 5 bases from V and 15 bases from J; junction bases left unmatched: 10. Here the CDR3 reads CASSTPTGSLFF. Written as DNA, the CDR3 is TGTGCCAGCAGCACCCCGACAGGGAGTCTGTTCTTC.

The sample holds one count of this clone. The V gene is TRBV5-4, the J gene TRBJ1-2; 8 bases are a match to TRBD1. The CDR3 contains 15 residues. V was clipped by 0 bases and J by 4 bases; unmatched bases: 5. Germline CDR1 SGHNT, CDR2 YYREEE (reference sequence). In nucleotides, the CDR3 is TGTGCCAGCAGCTTGGCAGGGGGCCCTATCTATGGCTACACCTTC. Its translation is CASSLAGGPIYGYTF. The variable domain in full, completed from reference TRBV5-4 and TRBJ1-2, reads ETGVTQSPTHLIKTRGQQVTLRCSSQSGHNTVSWYQQALGQGPQFIFQYYREEENGRGNFPPRFSGLQFPNYSSELNVNALELDDSALYLCASSLAGGPIYGYTFGSGTRLTVV.

The chain uses TRBV9 and TRBJ2-2, with D possibly matching TRBD2 (7 bases). V was cut by 2 bases and J by 0 bases, with 11 bases left in between. This CDR3 region has 16 residues. Germline CDR1 is SGDLS and CDR2 is YYNGEE. The CDR3: CASSVRGDTNTGELFF. In DNA, the CDR3 is TGTGCCAGCAGCGTCCGGGGGGACACGAACACCGGGGAGCTGTTTTTT.

A note on this clone: Distinct nucleotide sequences in the sample also encode this CDR3. As DNA, the CDR3 is TGTGCCTGGCAGGGCAGCTCCTATAATTCACCCCTCCACTTT. Amino acids: CAWQGSSYNSPLHF. The chain links TRBV30 to TRBJ1-6, with a weak D call TRBD1 (5 bases). CDR3 size: 14 residues. Germline CDR1 is GTSNPN and CDR2 is SVGIG (reference sequence). V was clipped by 5 bases and J by 0 bases, with 8 bases between them.

J is TRBJ2-5 and V is TRBV5-4; 11 nucleotides agree with TRBD2. The J segment lost 5 bases and the V segment lost 4 bases, leaving 10 bases of the junction unmatched. The CDR3 is 16 residues long. Germline V lookup: CDR1 SGHNT, CDR2 YYREEE (reference sequence). The CDR3 protein is CASSPAGTSGGETQYF. The DNA of the CDR3 is TGTGCCAGCAGCCCCGCCGGGACTAGCGGTGGGGAGACCCAGTACTTC.

There are a few counts of this clone. The chain uses TRBV30 and TRBJ1-2; 7 bases are shared with TRBD1. The germline V gene encodes CDR1 GTSNPN and CDR2 SVGIG (reference sequence). This CDR3 region has 13 residues. V trimming: 3 bases; J trimming: 6 bases; junction bases outside the gene matches: 7. CDR3: CAWSPTGYDGYTF. In nucleotides, the CDR3 is TGTGCCTGGAGCCCGACAGGGTATGATGGCTACACCTTC.

The sample holds one count of this clone. CDR3 in DNA: TGTGCCAGCAGCTTAGGTGCGGGGTTTGGCGATACGCAGTATTTT. It is translated as CASSLGAGFGDTQYF. This chain links TRBV7-9 with TRBJ2-3, with D tentatively TRBD2 (6 bases). The V and J ends lost 1 base and 6 bases respectively, with 14 bases between them. This CDR3 region has 15 residues. The germline gives CDR1 SEHNR, CDR2 FQNEAQ (reference sequence).

The chain joins TRBV4-2 to TRBJ1-5; D perhaps matches TRBD1 (5 bases). Germline CDR1 LGHNA, CDR2 YNFKEQ. The CDR3 is made up of 15 amino acids. The V end was cut by 0 bases, the J end by 6 bases, with 12 bases between. The CDR3 sequence is CASSQDTGMGQPQHF. The CDR3 nucleotides are TGTGCCAGCAGCCAAGACACAGGTATGGGTCAGCCCCAGCATTTT.

On this clone itself: This same CDR3 is encoded by further DNA sequences in the sample. The chain is built from TRBV7-2 and TRBJ2-7; 7 nucleotides agree with TRBD2. The germline CDR1 and CDR2 sequences are SGHTA and FQGNSA. Unmatched junction bases numbered 7, after V lost 5 bases and J lost 3 bases. CDR3 length: 14 amino acids. The CDR3 loop is CASSLRTRGYEQYF. DNA for the CDR3: TGTGCCAGCAGCCTACGGACTAGAGGCTACGAGCAGTACTTC.

There are a few counts of this clone. This chain links TRBV7-8 with TRBJ1-3; TRBD1 is a possible D gene (5 bases). This CDR3 is 17 amino acids long. Trimming removed 5 bases at V and 7 bases at J, with 24 bases between. The V gene's germline CDR1 is SGHVS and CDR2 FQNEAQ. CDR3 sequence (DNA): TGTGCCAGCAGCCAAAGAGGCAGGCGGGGGGACGATAACACCATATATTTT. Protein product: CASSQRGRRGDDNTIYF.

The sample holds a few counts of this clone. This chain joins TRBV2 and TRBJ1-1; D might be TRBD1 (5 bases). The CDR3 has 14 residues. Looked up from germline, CDR1 is SNHLY and CDR2 is FYNNEI. V shed 4 bases and J shed 0 bases, with 9 bases lying between them. CDR3 in amino acids: CASSAQGLNTEAFF. The CDR3 DNA sequence: TGTGCCAGCAGTGCTCAGGGTCTGAACACTGAAGCTTTCTTT.

The chain carries TRBV10-3 and TRBJ1-2; D is undetermined. This CDR3 spans 14 amino acids. Germline lookup yields CDR1 ENHRY and CDR2 SYGVKD. Trimming shortened V by 3 bases and J by 8 bases, and 16 bases separated the two germline ends. The CDR3 bases are TGTGCCATCAGTGATCACAGCCCGGCTATCGGCTACACCTTC. Translation: CAISDHSPAIGYTF.